These 5 T cell receptor beta chains came from one sample sequenced in a study of spatial heterogeneity in lung cancer. Time point meaning: sample taken at primary tumor resection. MiXCR, applied by TCRdb to the 5' RACE reads, yields one record per CDR3 protein. The table shows about 11,000 distinct CDR3 sequences, with roughly 3.7% occurring only once. The specimen comprised PBMCs, sampled at surgery. The receptors come from a female donor with early-stage non-small cell lung cancer.

At least ten counts were recorded for this clonotype. This chain links TRBV20-1 with TRBJ2-3, with 11 bases identical to TRBD2. There are 15 residues in the CDR3. Germline V CDR1 and CDR2: DFQATT, SNEGSKA (reference sequence). Unmatched junction bases numbered 6, after V lost 5 bases and J lost 2 bases. The CDR3 DNA reads TGCAGTGCTTCACCGACTAGCGGGGTCACAGATACGCAGTATTTT. Encoded protein: CSASPTSGVTDTQYF.

This clonotype was detected many times. This chain uses TRBV12-3 or TRBV12-4 with TRBJ2-1; D gene uncertain. The ends were cut back, 5 bases at V and 9 bases at J, with 14 bases in the middle. This CDR3 has 13 residues. Written as DNA, the CDR3 is TGTGCCAGCAGTGTACAAGGCTCGGGTGAGCAGTTCTTC. This encodes CASSVQGSGEQFF.

This clonotype was detected many times. This sequence joins TRBV3-1 and TRBJ1-1; D perhaps matches TRBD1 (6 bases). The CDR3 runs 12 residues. Germline loops: CDR1 LGHDT, CDR2 YNNKEL (reference sequence). The V end was cut by 2 bases, the J end by 7 bases, with 8 bases between. The CDR3 loop reads CASSQTGSEAFF. CDR3 DNA sequence: TGTGCCAGCAGCCAAACAGGGAGTGAAGCTTTCTTT.

The sample holds many counts of this clonotype. The J gene is TRBJ2-5, the V gene TRBV18; D possibly uses TRBD1 or TRBD2 (5 bases each). The V gene lost 3 bases and the J gene lost 5 bases, with 10 bases spanning the gap. This CDR3 is built from 13 residues. CDR1 and CDR2 from the germline V gene are KGHSH and LQKENI. The CDR3 DNA is TGTGCCAGCTCACCGATCAGGGACGAGACCCAGTACTTC. It yields the protein CASSPIRDETQYF.

This clonotype was detected a few times. V gene TRBV5-1 combines with J gene TRBJ2-3; 10 positions match TRBD2. J lost 5 bases, V lost 3 bases, and 9 bases had no gene match. Germline loops: CDR1 SGHRS, CDR2 YFSETQ. The CDR3 runs to 16 residues. CDR3 coding DNA: TGCGCCAGCAGCTCACGAGCGGGGGGGAGCGTAGATACGCAGTATTTT. As protein: CASSSRAGGSVDTQYF.